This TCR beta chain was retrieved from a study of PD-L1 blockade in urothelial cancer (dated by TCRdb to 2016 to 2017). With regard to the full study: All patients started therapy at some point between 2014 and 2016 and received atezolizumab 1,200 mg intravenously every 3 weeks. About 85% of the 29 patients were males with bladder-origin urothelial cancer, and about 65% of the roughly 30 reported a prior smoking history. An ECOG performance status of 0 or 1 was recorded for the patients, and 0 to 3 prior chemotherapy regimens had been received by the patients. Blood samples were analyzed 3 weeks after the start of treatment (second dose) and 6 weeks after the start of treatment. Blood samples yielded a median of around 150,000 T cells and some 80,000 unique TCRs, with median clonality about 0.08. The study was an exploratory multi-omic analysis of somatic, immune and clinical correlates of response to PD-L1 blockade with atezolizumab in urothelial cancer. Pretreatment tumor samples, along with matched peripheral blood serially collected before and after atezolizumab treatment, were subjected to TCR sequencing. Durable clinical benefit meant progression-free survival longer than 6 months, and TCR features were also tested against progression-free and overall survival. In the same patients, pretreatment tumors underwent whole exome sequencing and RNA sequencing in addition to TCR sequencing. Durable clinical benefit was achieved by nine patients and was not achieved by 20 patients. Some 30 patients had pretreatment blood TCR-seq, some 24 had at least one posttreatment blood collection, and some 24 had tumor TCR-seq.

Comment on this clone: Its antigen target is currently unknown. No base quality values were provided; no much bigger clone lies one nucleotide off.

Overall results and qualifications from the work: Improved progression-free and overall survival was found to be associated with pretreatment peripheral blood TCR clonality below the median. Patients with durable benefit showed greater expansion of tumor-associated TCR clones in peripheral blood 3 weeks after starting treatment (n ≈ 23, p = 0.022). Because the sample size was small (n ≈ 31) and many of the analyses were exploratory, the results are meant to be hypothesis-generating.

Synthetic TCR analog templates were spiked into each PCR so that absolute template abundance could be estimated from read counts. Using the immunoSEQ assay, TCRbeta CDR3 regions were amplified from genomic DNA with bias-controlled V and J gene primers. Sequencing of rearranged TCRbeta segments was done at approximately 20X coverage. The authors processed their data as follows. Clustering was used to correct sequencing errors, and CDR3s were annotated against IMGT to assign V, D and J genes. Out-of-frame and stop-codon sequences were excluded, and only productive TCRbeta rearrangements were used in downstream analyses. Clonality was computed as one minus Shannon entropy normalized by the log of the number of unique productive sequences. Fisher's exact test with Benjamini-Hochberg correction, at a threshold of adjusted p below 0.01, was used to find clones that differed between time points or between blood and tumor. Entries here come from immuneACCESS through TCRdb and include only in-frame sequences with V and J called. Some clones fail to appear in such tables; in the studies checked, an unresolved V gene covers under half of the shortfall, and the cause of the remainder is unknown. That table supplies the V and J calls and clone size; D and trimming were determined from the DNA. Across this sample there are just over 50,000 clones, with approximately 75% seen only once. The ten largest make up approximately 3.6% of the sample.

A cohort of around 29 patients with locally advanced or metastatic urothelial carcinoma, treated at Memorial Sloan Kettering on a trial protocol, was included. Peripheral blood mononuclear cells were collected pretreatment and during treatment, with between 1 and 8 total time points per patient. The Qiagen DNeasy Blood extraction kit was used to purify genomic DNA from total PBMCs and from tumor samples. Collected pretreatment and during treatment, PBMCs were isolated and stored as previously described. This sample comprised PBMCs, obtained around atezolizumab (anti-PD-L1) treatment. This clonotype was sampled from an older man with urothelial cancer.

The DNA is as follows: TGTGCCAGCAGTTCCGGGACAGGGGTCATGAACACTGAAGCTTTCTTT. This encodes CASSSGTGVMNTEAFF. The chain was built from TRBV5-6 and TRBJ1-1, with 10 bases in between that match TRBD1. Spanning cysteine to phenylalanine, the CDR3 consists of 16 amino acids. The kept DNA is CDR3 alone, 48 bases in frame from the first base. Compared with germline, V lacks 5 bases and J lacks 0 bases; bases without a gene match: 7. CDR1 SGHDT and CDR2 YYEEEE are derived from the germline V gene.